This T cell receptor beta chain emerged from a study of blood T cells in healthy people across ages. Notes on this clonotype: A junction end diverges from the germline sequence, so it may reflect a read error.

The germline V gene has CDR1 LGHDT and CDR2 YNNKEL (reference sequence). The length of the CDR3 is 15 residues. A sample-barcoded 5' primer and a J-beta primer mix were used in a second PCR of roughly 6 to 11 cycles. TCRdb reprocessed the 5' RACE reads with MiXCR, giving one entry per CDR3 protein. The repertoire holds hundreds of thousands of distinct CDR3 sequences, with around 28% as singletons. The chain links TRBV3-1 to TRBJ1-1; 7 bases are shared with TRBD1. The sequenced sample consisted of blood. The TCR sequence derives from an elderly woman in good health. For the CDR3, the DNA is TGTGCCGGCAGCCACCCGGGACAGACGAACACTGAAGCTTTCTTT. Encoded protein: CAGSHPGQTNTEAFF.